This T cell receptor beta chain was recorded in a study of blood T cell repertoires in COVID-19. The overall study: From T cells, B-cell-depleted T cells, or PBMCs came the material, which was cDNA or gDNA.

The CDR3 consists of 14 residues. Germline CDR1 LGHNA, CDR2 YNFKEQ. Trimming took 3 bases from V and 3 from J, leaving 12 bases between them. Authors' methods: Estimated nucleated cell counts came from reference gene primer amplification. Libraries were prepared by immunoSEQ multiplex PCR; TCRdb keeps only in-frame clonotypes and omits some of them. The DNA gave D and trimming, while V, J and clone size come from that table. The sample contains around 160,000 clones, 84% of which appear only once. Input material: peripheral blood. V and J are TRBV4-2 and TRBJ2-7; perhaps TRBD1 as D (6 bases). The sequence derives from a human donor in a cohort sampled during active COVID-19. CDR3 sequence (DNA): TGTGCCAGCAGCCAGCCGGACAGTAACTACGAGCAGTACTTC. It encodes CASSQPDSNYEQYF.